Listed here are 15 T cell receptor beta chains from one sample, sequenced in a study of control samples from healthy donors and cancer patients. TCRdb's copy holds only in-frame clones and misses some; the assay was immunoSEQ multiplex PCR. The table has roughly 120,000 clones, approximately 89% seen once. Sequenced sample: blood. These receptors all come from a woman between 18 and 30 years old in good health.

The chain carries TRBV24-1 and TRBJ1-4, with D perhaps TRBD1 (6 bases). Germline V gene sequence: CDR1 KGHDR, CDR2 SFDVKD. CDR3 length: 12 residues. CDR3 protein: CGLRGTNEKLFF. For the CDR3, the DNA is TGTGGACTCAGGGGTACTAATGAAAAACTGTTTTTT.

CDR3 loop: CASSLGQGLAGLQETQYF. The CDR3 DNA reads TGCGCCAGCAGCTTGGGACAGGGACTAGCGGGCCTCCAAGAGACCCAGTACTTC. The chain carries TRBV5-1 and TRBJ2-5, with 12 positions matching TRBD2. V shed 0 bases and J 1 base; nucleotides not matched to a gene: 7. CDR3 size: 18 residues. In germline, CDR1 is SGHRS, CDR2 YFSETQ.

This chain links TRBV10-2 with TRBJ2-7; 7 nucleotides align to TRBD2. This CDR3 has 13 amino acids. Looked up from germline, CDR1 is WSHSY and CDR2 is SAAADI. J gave up 4 bases and V 4 bases, and 4 bases lay outside the gene matches. The CDR3 sequence: CASSATSLYEQYF. The CDR3 bases are TGCGCCAGCAGTGCGACTAGCCTATACGAGCAGTACTTC.

The gene calls are TRBV29-1 and TRBJ1-5; D gene ambiguous. The germline V and J ends were trimmed by 4 bases and 0 bases, with 7 bases remaining between them. The germline gives CDR1 SQVTM, CDR2 ANQGSEA. CDR3 length equals 13 residues. The CDR3 bases are TGCAGCGTTGCGGCGACTAGCAATCAGCCCCAGCATTTT. As protein: CSVAATSNQPQHF.

The chain links TRBV28 to TRBJ2-7; TRBD2 matches 13 bases. CDR3 size: 16 residues. After removal of 8 bases from V and 3 bases from J, the junction contained 10 bases not matched to a gene. Per germline, CDR1 MDHEN and CDR2 SYDVKM. CDR3: CASQGPGTSGIYEQYF. In DNA form, the CDR3 reads TGTGCCAGCCAGGGGCCAGGGACTAGCGGGATCTACGAGCAGTACTTC.

This rearrangement joins TRBV5-1 to TRBJ2-3; TRBD2 is a possible D gene (7 bases). V was shortened by 7 bases and J by 4 bases, with 16 bases between the two germline ends. Germline-derived CDR1 and CDR2 are SGHRS and YFSETQ. This CDR3 is built from 14 residues. CDR3 region: CASWRGEGPDTQYF. The CDR3 DNA reads TGCGCCAGCTGGAGGGGGGAGGGCCCAGATACGCAGTATTTT.

This clone appeared a single time. The V gene is TRBV5-1, the J gene TRBJ1-1; no clear D gene. This CDR3 is built from 17 residues. Between the trimmed V and J ends, which lost 0 bases and 0 bases, there was a span of 15 bases. Per germline, CDR1 SGHRS and CDR2 YFSETQ. CDR3 sequence (DNA): TGCGCCAGCAGCTTGGATAGAGCTAGCCTTATGAACACTGAAGCTTTCTTT. Encoded protein: CASSLDRASLMNTEAFF.

This clone has a handful of counts. The rearrangement joins TRBV2 to TRBJ2-3; D is ambiguous. Germline CDR1 SNHLY, CDR2 FYNNEI. CDR3 length equals 16 residues. V was shortened by 0 bases and J by 4 bases, with 14 bases between the two germline ends. The CDR3 nucleotides are TGTGCCAGCAGTGAAGCGCTGAACAGAGGATCAGATACGCAGTATTTT. Its protein product is CASSEALNRGSDTQYF.

In regard to this clone: The conserved phenylalanine or tryptophan normally closing the CDR3 is absent here, so this likely arose from a read error. No DNA is shown, since the ends of the CDR3 on it are uncertain; the CDR3 is the one TCRdb lists. The chain is built from TRBV30 and TRBJ2-3; the table's D call, TRBD2, was not checked against the DNA. Germline V gene lookup returns CDR1 GTSNPN and CDR2 SVGIG (reference sequence). The CDR3 is 13 residues long, counting both termini. CDR3 in amino acids: CAWTLIAGGPGYL.

This chain joins TRBV4-2 and TRBJ2-5; a possible D gene is TRBD1 (5 bases). Trimming left V 1 base short and J 2 bases short, with 11 bases between. The CDR3 spans 15 residues. Germline V gene lookup returns CDR1 LGHNA and CDR2 YNFKEQ. The CDR3 loop is CASSQGGKGQETQYF. For the CDR3, the DNA is TGTGCCAGCAGCCAAGGTGGAAAGGGGCAAGAGACCCAGTACTTC.

This sequence joins TRBV27 and TRBJ2-7; D not certain. Germline assignment: CDR1 MNHEY and CDR2 SMNVEV (reference sequence). The V and J ends lost 5 bases and 2 bases respectively, with 7 bases between them. The CDR3 has 12 residues. CDR3: CASSDTPYEQYF. The CDR3 DNA reads TGTGCCAGCAGTGACACCCCCTACGAGCAGTACTTC.

The CDR3 loop reads CASSRGTGDQPQHF. In DNA form, the CDR3 reads TGTGCCAGCAGCCGCGGGACGGGTGATCAGCCCCAGCATTTT. The rearrangement links TRBV3-1 (or the pseudogene TRBV3-2) to TRBJ1-5; D is possibly TRBD1 (5 bases). Germline assignment: CDR1 LGHDT and CDR2 YNNKEL (reference sequence). This CDR3 has 14 residues. V was trimmed by 4 bases and J by 5 bases, leaving 12 bases between them.

This clone was recorded once. The CDR3 nucleotides are TGTGCCAGCACCGAAGGACTAGCGGGGGATAGCGGGGAGCTGTTTTTT. This codes for CASTEGLAGDSGELFF. The gene calls are TRBV2 and TRBJ2-2, with 13 bases aligning to TRBD2. The CDR3 is 16 residues long. The germline V gene has CDR1 SNHLY and CDR2 FYNNEI. Losses at the gene ends were 7 bases for V and 7 bases for J; bases not matched to a gene: 9.

The V gene is TRBV5-5, the J gene TRBJ1-4; tentatively, D is TRBD1 (6 bases). Per germline, CDR1 SGHKS and CDR2 YYEKEE (reference sequence). There are 17 residues in the CDR3. V was pared by 0 bases and J by 3 bases, with 15 bases between. CDR3 in amino acids: CASSLVSMGAANEKLFF. CDR3 bases: TGTGCCAGCAGCTTGGTTTCGATGGGGGCTGCTAATGAAAAACTGTTTTTT.

This clone occurred once. The chain employs TRBV5-6 and TRBJ2-5; no clear D gene. The CDR3 spans 14 residues. CDR1 is SGHDT, CDR2 YYEEEE, per germline. Trimming took 4 bases from V and 0 from J, leaving 10 bases between them. This chain's CDR3 is CASSALTYQETQYF. The CDR3 DNA reads as TGTGCCAGCAGCGCCCTCACATACCAAGAGACCCAGTACTTC.